This T cell receptor beta chain was found in a study of T-cell memory formation after mild COVID-19. Turning to the study itself: Each donor largely had its own TCR clusters.

TCRdb passed the 5' RACE reads through MiXCR, listing each CDR3 protein once. The data contain 470,000 or so distinct CDR3 sequences, around 20% of them singletons. Study observations and caveats: Researchers could not confirm that second-wave clones peaking on day 37 targeted SARS-CoV-2. CD4+ contracting clones were mainly CM and EM; CD8+ ones, EMRA.

Trimming stripped 5 bases from V and 4 bases from J, with 19 bases between. Germline CDR1 KGHDR, CDR2 SFDVKD. This CDR3 contains 16 residues. On this clonotype itself: What it binds is unknown.

The sample comprised PBMCs or a T cell subset sorted from them (not recorded which). The sequence came from an adult woman who had mild COVID-19 (a few samples of this study predate the infection). Cell type and time point are not known. The chain has TRBV24-1 and TRBJ1-2; D possibly corresponds to TRBD1 (5 bases). The DNA for the CDR3 is TGTGCCACCAGTGGGCCCGGGACTTTACGGGGCTATGGCTACACCTTC. Its protein is CATSGPGTLRGYGYTF.